The 9 T cell receptor beta chains in this list originate from one sample, sequenced in a study of blood T cell repertoires in COVID-19. Clones were sequenced by immunoSEQ multiplex PCR, and TCRdb holds only the in-frame ones, with some missing. The data hold around 200,000 clones, with about 84% observed a single time. The sample taken for sequencing was PBMCs or T cells enriched from blood (not recorded which). These receptors were collected from a woman aged 40 to 50 with acute COVID-19.

The chain couples TRBV5-1 to TRBJ2-7, with D perhaps matching TRBD1 (6 bases). The germline V gene has CDR1 SGHRS and CDR2 YFSETQ. There are 15 residues in the CDR3. V shed 1 base and J shed 5 bases, with 16 bases lying between them. CDR3 nucleotides: TGCGCCAGCAGCTTGTCGAGGCAGGGGAACCACGAGCAGTACTTC. Encoded protein: CASSLSRQGNHEQYF. Together with reference TRBV5-1 and TRBJ2-7, the CDR3 gives the full variable domain: KAGVTQTPRYLIKTRGQQVTLSCSPISGHRSVSWYQQTPGQGLQFLFEYFSETQRNKGNFPGRFSGRQFSNSRSEMNVSTLELGDSALYLCASSLSRQGNHEQYFGPGTRLTVT.

This clone has a count of ten or more. The rearrangement uses TRBV4-2 and TRBJ1-1; perhaps TRBD1 as D (5 bases). The V end was cut by 0 bases, the J end by 3 bases, with 8 bases between. Germline V gene data show CDR1 as LGHNA and CDR2 as YNFKEQ. CDR3 length: 14 residues. The CDR3 sequence: CASSQDQGDTEAFF. CDR3 coding DNA: TGTGCCAGCAGCCAAGATCAAGGGGACACTGAAGCTTTCTTT.

This clone appeared once. The chain employs TRBV9 and TRBJ1-2; 7 bases agree with TRBD1. The CDR3 totals 13 residues. J lost 6 bases, V lost 4 bases, and 6 bases had no gene match. Germline CDR1 is SGDLS and CDR2 is YYNGEE. The CDR3 spells CASSTGQPDGYTF. The CDR3 nucleotides read TGTGCCAGCAGCACGGGACAGCCCGATGGCTACACCTTC.

V gene TRBV15 combines with J gene TRBJ2-5; D unclear. This CDR3 has 15 amino acids. Trimming shortened V by 0 bases and J by 2 bases, and 10 bases separated the two germline ends. The germline V gene encodes CDR1 LNHNV and CDR2 YYDKDF (reference sequence). The CDR3 reads CATSRDTIPQETQYF. CDR3 nucleotides: TGTGCCACCAGCAGAGACACTATCCCTCAAGAGACCCAGTACTTC.

This sequence joins TRBV18 and TRBJ2-5; TRBD2 might be the D (5 bases). The germline V gene has CDR1 KGHSH and CDR2 LQKENI. Trimming left V 6 bases short and J 1 base short, with 18 bases between. This CDR3 is 16 amino acids long. The CDR3 is CASSSIFDRGQETQYF. Here the CDR3 DNA reads TGTGCCAGCTCCTCCATTTTCGATCGGGGCCAAGAGACCCAGTACTTC.

This chain connects TRBV10-3 to TRBJ1-2; D not certain. Germline CDR1 reads ENHRY; CDR2 reads SYGVKD. The CDR3 spans 13 residues. V gave up 6 bases and J gave up 0 bases, with 8 bases separating them. CDR3 residues: CAISGDSNYGYTF. For the CDR3, the DNA is TGTGCCATCAGCGGAGATTCTAACTATGGCTACACCTTC.

V and J are TRBV7-3 and TRBJ2-7, with D possibly matching TRBD1 (5 bases). Germline lookup yields CDR1 SGHTA and CDR2 FQGTGA. V was shortened by 1 base and J by 5 bases, with 12 bases between the two germline ends. This CDR3 is 14 amino acids long. DNA for the CDR3: TGTGCCAGCAGCTTAAGTGGGGCGTCGAACGAGCAGTACTTC. Its translation is CASSLSGASNEQYF.

CDR3 DNA: TGTGCCAGCAGCGCCGCCGGGACAACACAAGAGACCCAGTACTTC. As protein: CASSAAGTTQETQYF. This rearrangement joins TRBV9 to TRBJ2-5, with D possibly TRBD1 on 6 matching bases. V was clipped by 3 bases and J by 2 bases, with 14 bases between them. The germline CDR1 and CDR2 sequences are SGDLS and YYNGEE. The CDR3 spans 15 residues.

The rearrangement joins TRBV7-8 to TRBJ1-1; tentative D call: TRBD1 (6 bases). The CDR3 is 15 amino acids. V was shortened by 5 bases and J by 3 bases, with 16 bases between the two germline ends. Germline V gene sequence: CDR1 SGHVS, CDR2 FQNEAQ. The CDR3 spells CASSPGARRDTEAFF. In nucleotides, the CDR3 is TGTGCCAGCAGCCCAGGGGCGAGAAGGGACACTGAAGCTTTCTTT.